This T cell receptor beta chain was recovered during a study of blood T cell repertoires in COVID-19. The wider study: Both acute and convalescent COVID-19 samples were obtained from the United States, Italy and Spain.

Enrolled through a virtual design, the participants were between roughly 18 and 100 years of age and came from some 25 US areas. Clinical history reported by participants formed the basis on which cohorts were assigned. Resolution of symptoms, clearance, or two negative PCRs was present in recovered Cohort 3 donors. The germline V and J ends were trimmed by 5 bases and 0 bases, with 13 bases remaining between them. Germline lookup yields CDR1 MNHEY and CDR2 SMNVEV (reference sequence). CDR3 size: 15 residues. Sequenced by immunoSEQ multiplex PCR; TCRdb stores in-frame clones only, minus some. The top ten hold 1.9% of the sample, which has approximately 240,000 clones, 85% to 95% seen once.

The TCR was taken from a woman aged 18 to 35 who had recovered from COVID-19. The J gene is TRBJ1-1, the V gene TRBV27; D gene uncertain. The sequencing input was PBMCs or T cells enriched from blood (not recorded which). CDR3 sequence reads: CASSRQLGMNTEAFF. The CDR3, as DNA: TGTGCCAGCAGTCGCCAACTAGGGATGAACACTGAAGCTTTCTTT.